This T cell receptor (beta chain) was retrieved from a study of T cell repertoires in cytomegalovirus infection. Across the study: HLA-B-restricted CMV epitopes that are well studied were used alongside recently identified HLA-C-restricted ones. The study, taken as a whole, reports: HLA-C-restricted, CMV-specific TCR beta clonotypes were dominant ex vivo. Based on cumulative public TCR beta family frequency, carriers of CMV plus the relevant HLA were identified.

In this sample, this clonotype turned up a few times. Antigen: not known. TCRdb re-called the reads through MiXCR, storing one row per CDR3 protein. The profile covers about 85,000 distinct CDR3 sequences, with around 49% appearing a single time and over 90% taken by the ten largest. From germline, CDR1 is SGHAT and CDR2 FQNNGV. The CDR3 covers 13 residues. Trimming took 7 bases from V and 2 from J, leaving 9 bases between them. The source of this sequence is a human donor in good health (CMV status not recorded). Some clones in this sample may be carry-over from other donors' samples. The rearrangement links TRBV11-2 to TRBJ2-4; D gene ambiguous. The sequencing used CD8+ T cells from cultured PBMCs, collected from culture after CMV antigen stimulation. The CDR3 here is CASTLNPKNIQYF. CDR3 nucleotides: TGTGCCAGCACCCTTAACCCCAAAAACATTCAGTACTTC.